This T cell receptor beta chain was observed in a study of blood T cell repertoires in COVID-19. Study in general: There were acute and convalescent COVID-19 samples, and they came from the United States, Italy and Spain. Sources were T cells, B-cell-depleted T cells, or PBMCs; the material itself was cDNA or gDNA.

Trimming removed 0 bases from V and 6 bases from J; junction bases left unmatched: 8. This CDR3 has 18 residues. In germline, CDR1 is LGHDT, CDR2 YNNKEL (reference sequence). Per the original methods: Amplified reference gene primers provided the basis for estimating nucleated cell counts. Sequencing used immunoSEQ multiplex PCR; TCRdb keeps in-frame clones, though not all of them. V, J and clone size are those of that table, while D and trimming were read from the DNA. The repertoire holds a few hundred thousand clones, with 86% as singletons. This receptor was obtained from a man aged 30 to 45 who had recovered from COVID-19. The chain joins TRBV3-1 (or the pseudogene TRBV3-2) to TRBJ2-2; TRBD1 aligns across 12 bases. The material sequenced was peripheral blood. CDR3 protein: CASSQDSRDRGRSGELFF. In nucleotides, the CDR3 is TGTGCCAGCAGCCAAGATTCGCGGGACAGGGGGCGGTCCGGGGAGCTGTTTTTT.